A selection of T cell receptor beta chains follows, all from one sample in a study of cytomegalovirus exposure and HLA in healthy donors. Generated by immunoSEQ multiplex PCR, the TCRdb table keeps only in-frame clones and is missing some. This sample yields about 160,000 clones, of which around 83% are seen a single time; around 0.97% belongs to the top ten. The material sequenced was PBMCs. The receptor set was obtained from a girl aged 2 to 10 in good health and CMV-seropositive. Both conserved end residues are part of each CDR3. The order of the fields is clone size, D gene, J gene, V gene, CDR3 protein, CDR3 DNA. A D gene is named only where the DNA matches it firmly. Clone size is shown for a subset of rows, as once, few, many or a class of expanded clone.

abundance: NA; d_gene: NA; j_gene: TRBJ2-5; v_gene: TRBV5-6; CDR3aa: CASSLGLAQETQYF; CDR3nt: TGTGCCAGCAGCTTGGGTCTGGCCCAAGAGACCCAGTACTTC
abundance: NA; d_gene: NA; j_gene: TRBJ2-7; v_gene: TRBV10-2; CDR3aa: CASRFSGSDEQYF; CDR3nt: TGCGCCAGCAGATTCTCGGGATCCGACGAGCAGTACTTC
abundance: NA; d_gene: NA; j_gene: TRBJ1-1; v_gene: TRBV7-8; CDR3aa: CASIQTNMNTEAFF; CDR3nt: TGTGCCAGCATCCAAACAAATATGAACACTGAAGCTTTCTTT
abundance: few; d_gene: TRBD1; j_gene: TRBJ2-1; v_gene: TRBV7-9; CDR3aa: CASSFKTGIADEQFF; CDR3nt: TGTGCCAGCAGCTTTAAGACAGGGATTGCAGATGAGCAGTTCTTC
abundance: NA; d_gene: NA; j_gene: TRBJ2-5; v_gene: TRBV30; CDR3aa: CAWSVLPGRAETQYF; CDR3nt: TGTGCCTGGAGTGTACTTCCGGGCAGGGCAGAGACCCAGTACTTC
abundance: NA; d_gene: TRBD1; j_gene: TRBJ1-2; v_gene: TRBV6-5; CDR3aa: CASSYSRDRDGYTF; CDR3nt: TGTGCCAGCAGTTACTCGAGGGACAGGGATGGCTACACCTTC
abundance: NA; d_gene: NA; j_gene: TRBJ1-2; v_gene: TRBV2; CDR3aa: CASTTSLPYGYTF; CDR3nt: TGTGCCAGCACGACTAGTCTACCCTATGGCTACACCTTC
abundance: NA; d_gene: NA; j_gene: TRBJ1-3; v_gene: TRBV6-1; CDR3aa: CASVRYPLSGNTIYF; CDR3nt: TGTGCCAGCGTGAGGTATCCGCTCTCTGGAAACACCATATATTTT
abundance: NA; d_gene: NA; j_gene: TRBJ1-4; v_gene: TRBV5-8; CDR3aa: CASSLATSRVKLFF; CDR3nt: TGTGCCAGCAGCTTGGCCACCTCTCGCGTAAAACTGTTTTTT
abundance: few; d_gene: NA; j_gene: TRBJ1-2; v_gene: TRBV6-1; CDR3aa: CASSEAGWVNYGYTF; CDR3nt: TGTGCCAGCAGTGAGGCAGGGTGGGTTAACTATGGCTACACCTTC
abundance: once; d_gene: TRBD1; j_gene: TRBJ1-4; v_gene: TRBV28; CDR3aa: CASSLGQGENEKLFF; CDR3nt: TGTGCCAGCAGCCTCGGACAGGGGGAAAATGAAAAACTGTTTTTT
abundance: NA; d_gene: NA; j_gene: TRBJ1-5; v_gene: TRBV30; CDR3aa: CAWSVIGGNQPQHF; CDR3nt: TGTGCCTGGAGTGTGATAGGAGGAAATCAGCCCCAGCATTTT
abundance: NA; d_gene: NA; j_gene: TRBJ1-4; v_gene: TRBV7-9; CDR3aa: CASSLDGVKLFF; CDR3nt: TGTGCCAGCAGCTTAGACGGGGTAAAACTGTTTTTT
abundance: NA; d_gene: NA; j_gene: TRBJ1-1; v_gene: TRBV15; CDR3aa: CATSREGQLMNTEAFF; CDR3nt: TGTGCCACCAGCAGAGAGGGGCAACTCATGAACACTGAAGCTTTCTTT
abundance: NA; d_gene: TRBD2; j_gene: TRBJ2-1; v_gene: TRBV2; CDR3aa: CASRPGTSSYNEQFF; CDR3nt: TGTGCCAGCAGACCCGGGACTAGCTCCTACAATGAGCAGTTCTTC
abundance: few; d_gene: TRBD1; j_gene: TRBJ2-6; v_gene: TRBV6-1; CDR3aa: CATGTGGAGANVLTF; CDR3nt: TGTGCCACCGGGACAGGGGGCGCCGGGGCCAACGTCCTGACTTTC
abundance: NA; d_gene: TRBD2; j_gene: TRBJ2-1; v_gene: TRBV19; CDR3aa: CASSINPGLVYNEQFF; CDR3nt: TGTGCCAGTAGTATTAACCCGGGACTAGTCTACAATGAGCAGTTCTTC
abundance: NA; d_gene: NA; j_gene: TRBJ2-1; v_gene: TRBV11-2; CDR3aa: CASSLAPPTSSYNEQFF; CDR3nt: TGTGCCAGCAGCCTTGCCCCCCCTACTAGCTCCTACAATGAGCAGTTCTTC
abundance: NA; d_gene: TRBD2; j_gene: TRBJ2-7; v_gene: TRBV12-5; CDR3aa: CASGSSSLIAGLSYEQYF; CDR3nt: TGTGCTAGTGGTTCGTCGTCCCTTATAGCGGGACTCTCCTACGAGCAGTACTTC
abundance: NA; d_gene: NA; j_gene: TRBJ2-5; v_gene: TRBV2; CDR3aa: CASTEGGRAKETQYF; CDR3nt: TGTGCCAGCACCGAGGGGGGGAGGGCCAAAGAGACCCAGTACTTC
abundance: NA; d_gene: TRBD2; j_gene: TRBJ2-7; v_gene: TRBV5-4; CDR3aa: CASSFGGTIGSYEQYF; CDR3nt: TGTGCCAGCAGCTTTGGCGGGACTATAGGATCGTACGAGCAGTACTTC
abundance: NA; d_gene: TRBD2; j_gene: TRBJ2-1; v_gene: TRBV6-5; CDR3aa: CASSTGGNEQFF; CDR3nt: TGTGCCAGCAGTACCGGGGGGAATGAGCAGTTCTTC
abundance: NA; d_gene: NA; j_gene: TRBJ2-7; v_gene: TRBV6-1; CDR3aa: CASSVTAESSYEQYF; CDR3nt: TGTGCCAGCAGTGTGACTGCGGAATCCTCCTACGAGCAGTACTTC
abundance: NA; d_gene: TRBD1; j_gene: TRBJ1-2; v_gene: TRBV7-9; CDR3aa: CASSLAPQHWTGGRNGYTF; CDR3nt: TGTGCCAGCAGCTTAGCGCCCCAACACTGGACAGGGGGCAGGAATGGCTACACCTTC
abundance: NA; d_gene: TRBD1; j_gene: TRBJ2-7; v_gene: TRBV2; CDR3aa: CASRGNRGIYEQYF; CDR3nt: TGTGCCAGCAGGGGGAACAGGGGTATCTACGAGCAGTACTTC
abundance: NA; d_gene: TRBD1; j_gene: TRBJ1-1; v_gene: TRBV15; CDR3aa: CATSRATGGEAFF; CDR3nt: TGTGCCACCAGCAGGGCAACAGGGGGTGAAGCTTTCTTT
abundance: NA; d_gene: NA; j_gene: TRBJ2-7; v_gene: TRBV5-4; CDR3aa: CASSLRGISYEQYF; CDR3nt: TGTGCCAGCAGCTTGAGGGGAATTTCCTACGAGCAGTACTTC
abundance: NA; d_gene: TRBD1; j_gene: TRBJ1-2; v_gene: TRBV5-4; CDR3aa: CASSEGQGALGYTF; CDR3nt: TGTGCCAGCAGCGAAGGACAGGGGGCGCTTGGCTACACCTTC